One and the same sample provided the 27 T cell receptor beta chains below, sequenced in a study of cytomegalovirus exposure and HLA in healthy donors (dated by TCRdb to about 2017). Library construction relied on the immunoSEQ multiplex PCR assay. TCRdb obtained this table from immuneACCESS and retained in-frame rearrangements with V and J assigned. These tables miss some clones; where compared with another copy, unresolved V genes account for less than half of the shortfall, and the remainder is unexplained. The sample data list more than 85,000 clones, and roughly 92% of these were observed just once. The top ten clones comprise around 1.1% of the sample. Source material: PBMCs. The receptors shown here come from a woman aged 30 to 39 in good health and CMV-seropositive.

J is TRBJ2-3 and V is TRBV29-1; the match to TRBD2 covers 13 bases. This CDR3 contains 18 residues. The V and J ends lost 3 bases and 1 base, in that order; junction bases with no gene match: 10. Per germline, CDR1 SQVTM and CDR2 ANQGSEA. CDR3 DNA sequence: TGCAGCGTTGACGGACTAGCGGGAGTTCCCTTGGGCACAGATACGCAGTATTTT. Its protein is CSVDGLAGVPLGTDTQYF.

V is TRBV28 and J is TRBJ2-6; D ambiguous. Germline values: CDR1 MDHEN, CDR2 SYDVKM. Trimming left V 2 bases short and J 0 bases short, with 5 bases between. There are 15 residues in the CDR3. CDR3 DNA: TGTGCCAGCAGTTTACAAATCTCTGGGGCCAACGTCCTGACTTTC. Translation gives CASSLQISGANVLTF.

This rearrangement joins TRBV6-5 to TRBJ1-2, with D perhaps matching TRBD1 (6 bases). Per the germline V gene, CDR1 is MNHEY and CDR2 is SVGAGI. V was shortened by 6 bases and J by 0 bases, with 14 bases between the two germline ends. The CDR3 consists of 15 residues. In nucleotides, the CDR3 is TGTGCCAGCAGCCGATCCGACAGGACTAACTATGGCTACACCTTC. Amino acids: CASSRSDRTNYGYTF.

This clone appeared once. This chain links TRBV27 with TRBJ1-3; a possible D gene is TRBD1 (6 bases). The germline V gene encodes CDR1 MNHEY and CDR2 SMNVEV (reference sequence). The CDR3 consists of 16 residues. Trimming stripped 4 bases from V and 2 bases from J, with 15 bases between. CDR3 DNA sequence: TGTGCCAGCAGTTCCCTACAGGGCTTAGCTGGAAACACCATATATTTT. Residues: CASSSLQGLAGNTIYF.

The rearrangement uses TRBV11-2 and TRBJ2-2, with a possible D match to TRBD1 (5 bases). The ends were cut back, 7 bases at V and 5 bases at J, with 14 bases in the middle. CDR1 is SGHAT and CDR2 is FQNNGV in the germline V gene. CDR3 length equals 14 residues. CDR3 protein: CASKATAPTGELFF. CDR3 bases: TGTGCCAGCAAGGCGACAGCTCCTACCGGGGAGCTGTTTTTT.

This clone was seen only a few times. The chain employs TRBV15 and TRBJ1-5; 7 bases fit TRBD1. V trimming: 3 bases; J trimming: 6 bases; junction bases outside the gene matches: 14. The CDR3 totals 17 residues. The germline V gene has CDR1 LNHNV and CDR2 YYDKDF (reference sequence). The CDR3 here is CATSRRTGLSGGQPQHF. In DNA form, the CDR3 reads TGTGCCACCAGCAGGCGGACAGGCCTTTCAGGGGGTCAGCCCCAGCATTTT.

The rearrangement uses TRBV6-5 and TRBJ2-7; 9 bases match TRBD2. V trimming: 6 bases; J trimming: 5 bases; junction bases outside the gene matches: 8. CDR1 MNHEY and CDR2 SVGAGI come from the germline V gene. This CDR3 contains 14 residues. Written as DNA, the CDR3 is TGTGCCAGCAGCCGGCCGGCGGGGGGGCACGAGCAGTACTTC. Protein: CASSRPAGGHEQYF.

The rearrangement joins TRBV7-2 to TRBJ1-5; D uncertain. This CDR3 comprises 17 residues. With 1 base removed from V and 0 bases from J, the gap between germline ends came to 13 bases. The germline V gene has CDR1 SGHTA and CDR2 FQGNSA. CDR3 residues: CASSLEGRGYSNQPQHF. The CDR3 nucleotides read TGTGCCAGCAGCTTAGAAGGCAGAGGGTATAGCAATCAGCCCCAGCATTTT.

This clone came up a few times. CDR3 DNA sequence: TGTGCCAGTAGTCCGATTTGGGGAGGGGCCGGGGCCAACGTCCTGACTTTC. Its translation: CASSPIWGGAGANVLTF. This chain connects TRBV19 to TRBJ2-6, with 7 bases fitting TRBD2. This CDR3 has 17 residues. Germline CDR1 reads LNHDA; CDR2 reads SQIVND (reference sequence). V lost 5 bases and J lost 4; bases outside the gene matches: 11.

This clone was picked up one time. This chain connects TRBV4-1 to TRBJ2-7; 10 nucleotides agree with TRBD2. This CDR3 is built from 13 residues. Germline V gene data show CDR1 as MGHRA and CDR2 as YSYEKL. V was pared by 8 bases and J by 2 bases, with 3 bases of the junction left unmatched. The CDR3 protein is CASGLAGAYEQYF. In DNA form, the CDR3 reads TGCGCCAGCGGTCTAGCGGGGGCCTACGAGCAGTACTTC.

This chain connects TRBV9 to TRBJ1-1; the D is unclear. Trimming removed 2 bases from V and 2 bases from J, with 10 bases in between. The CDR3 runs 14 residues. CDR1 SGDLS and CDR2 YYNGEE come from the germline V gene. CDR3 in DNA: TGTGCCAGCAGCGTCTTTGAACAAAACACTGAAGCTTTCTTT. This codes for CASSVFEQNTEAFF.

V usage is TRBV28 and J usage is TRBJ1-1; 7 nucleotides agree with TRBD1. The CDR3 covers 13 residues. V shed 6 bases and J 4 bases; nucleotides not matched to a gene: 5. Germline lookup yields CDR1 MDHEN and CDR2 SYDVKM. The CDR3 here is CASRGGAGTEAFF. The CDR3 DNA is TGTGCCAGCAGAGGGGGCGCGGGCACTGAAGCTTTCTTT.

This clone was found once. The chain is built from TRBV5-1 and TRBJ2-1; weak D call: TRBD1 (6 bases). Trimming took off 4 bases at V and 10 bases at J, with 15 bases between the two ends. CDR1 and CDR2 from the germline V gene are SGHRS and YFSETQ. There are 13 residues in the CDR3. The CDR3 reads CASSLGWGQEQFF. The CDR3 bases are TGCGCCAGCAGCCTGGGTTGGGGGCAGGAGCAGTTCTTC.

V and J are TRBV5-1 and TRBJ2-2; 8 bases fit TRBD2. The trim removed 0 bases at V and 6 bases at J, leaving 4 bases unmatched. The CDR3 covers 15 residues. Germline CDR1 and CDR2: SGHRS and YFSETQ. In nucleotides, the CDR3 is TGCGCCAGCAGCTTGGGAGCGGGAGTGTCCGGGGAGCTGTTTTTT. It yields the protein CASSLGAGVSGELFF.

The chain is built from TRBV9 and TRBJ1-5; D unresolved. V was cut by 0 bases and J by 2 bases, with 6 bases left in between. Germline V CDR1 and CDR2: SGDLS, YYNGEE. The CDR3 is 14 residues long. The chain's CDR3 is CASSVGTGNQPQHF. The CDR3 DNA sequence: TGTGCCAGCAGCGTAGGTACGGGCAATCAGCCCCAGCATTTT.

The genes are TRBV9 and TRBJ2-1; 8 bases line up with TRBD2. There are 16 residues in the CDR3. Per the germline V gene, CDR1 is SGDLS and CDR2 is YYNGEE. The V gene end was trimmed by 3 bases and the J gene end by 5 bases; junction bases not matched to a gene: 10. CDR3 sequence (DNA): TGTGCCAGCAGCGAGCCGGGACTAGTCTGGGACAATGAGCAGTTCTTC. Its protein is CASSEPGLVWDNEQFF.

The chain couples TRBV5-1 to TRBJ2-3; TRBD2 matches at 10 bases. Germline V gives CDR1 SGHRS, CDR2 YFSETQ. The CDR3 totals 16 residues. The V segment lost 4 bases and the J segment 5 bases; nucleotides outside the gene matches: 10. Here the CDR3 DNA reads TGCGCCAGCAGCGCTGTTGCTAGCGGGAGAGTAGATACGCAGTATTTT. Its protein product is CASSAVASGRVDTQYF.

This chain joins TRBV6-4 and TRBJ2-1; 12 bases fit TRBD2. Trimming cost V 2 bases and J 6 bases; bases outside gene matches: 2. This CDR3 has 15 amino acids. Germline V gene lookup returns CDR1 MRHNA and CDR2 SNTAGT. The CDR3 here is CASSDGTSGFNEQFF. DNA of the CDR3: TGTGCCAGCAGTGACGGGACTAGCGGGTTCAATGAGCAGTTCTTC.

V usage is TRBV11-3 and J usage is TRBJ2-7; D perhaps matches TRBD1 (5 bases). The CDR3 is made up of 15 amino acids. The V gene's germline CDR1 is SGHNT and CDR2 YENEEA. V was trimmed by 5 bases and J by 1 base, leaving 15 bases between them. DNA of the CDR3: TGTGCCAGCAGCCTACGACAGATCATTTCCTACGAGCAGTACTTC. Translating gives CASSLRQIISYEQYF.

The J gene is TRBJ2-2, the V gene TRBV5-1; 9 bases align to TRBD2. V shed 4 bases and J 2 bases; nucleotides not matched to a gene: 6. The length of the CDR3 is 16 residues. From germline, CDR1 is SGHRS and CDR2 YFSETQ. CDR3 region: CASSKTSGANTGELFF. The CDR3 nucleotides are TGCGCCAGCAGCAAGACTAGCGGAGCTAACACCGGGGAGCTGTTTTTT.

V usage is TRBV5-1 and J usage is TRBJ2-7; 13 nucleotides agree with TRBD2. Per germline, CDR1 SGHRS and CDR2 YFSETQ. The ends lost 4 bases at V and 3 bases at J; junction bases unmatched: 10. This CDR3 comprises 17 residues. CDR3 loop: CASSPGLAGAIHYEQYF. The CDR3 nucleotides are TGCGCCAGCAGCCCTGGACTAGCGGGAGCGATTCACTACGAGCAGTACTTC.

The chain combines TRBV6-6 with TRBJ2-1; a weak D match, TRBD2 (5 bases). V was cut by 6 bases and J by 8 bases, with 8 bases left in between. The CDR3 sequence is 11 residues long. Germline V CDR1 and CDR2: MNHNY, SVGAGI (reference sequence). CDR3 DNA sequence: TGTGCCAGCAGCTCGCGGGATGAGCAGTTCTTC. Protein product: CASSSRDEQFF.

The chain has TRBV4-3 and TRBJ1-1; 8 bases are shared with TRBD1. CDR1 is LGHNA, CDR2 YSLEER, per germline. This CDR3 comprises 13 residues. V was clipped by 8 bases and J by 0 bases; unmatched bases: 2. Here the CDR3 DNA reads TGCGCCAGCGGGACAGGAGTGAACACTGAAGCTTTCTTT. This gives the protein CASGTGVNTEAFF.

CDR3 nucleotide sequence: TGTGCCAGCAGTTACTCAGGGCGGGATAGCACAGATACGCAGTATTTT. Translated, it gives CASSYSGRDSTDTQYF. This chain uses TRBV6-6 with TRBJ2-3; D might be TRBD2 (6 bases). Germline CDR1 MNHNY, CDR2 SVGAGI (reference sequence). Trimming stripped 0 bases from V and 0 bases from J, with 10 bases between. This CDR3 comprises 16 residues.

The chain links TRBV4-3 to TRBJ2-2; 7 positions agree with TRBD1. CDR1 and CDR2 from the germline V gene are LGHNA and YSLEER. After removal of 1 base from V and 4 bases from J, the junction contained 3 bases not matched to a gene. This CDR3 has 15 amino acids. The CDR3 coding sequence is TGCGCCAGCAGCCAAGGGGCAGGGGGCACCGGGGAGCTGTTTTTT. As protein: CASSQGAGGTGELFF.

The rearrangement uses TRBV5-8 and TRBJ1-5, with no clear D. Per the germline V gene, CDR1 is SGHTS and CDR2 is YDEGEE. The V end lost 0 bases, the J end lost 1 base, and 17 bases lay between the germline ends. The CDR3 contains 18 residues. The chain's CDR3 is CASSLESRSYWSNQPQHF. CDR3 DNA: TGTGCCAGCAGCTTGGAGTCGCGGTCATACTGGAGCAATCAGCCCCAGCATTTT.

V is TRBV28 and J is TRBJ1-1; no definite D call. The CDR3 contains 12 residues. From germline, CDR1 is MDHEN and CDR2 SYDVKM. Between the trimmed V and J ends, which lost 6 bases and 0 bases, there was a span of 5 bases. CDR3: CASRTMNTEAFF. Written as DNA, the CDR3 is TGTGCCAGCAGAACTATGAACACTGAAGCTTTCTTT.